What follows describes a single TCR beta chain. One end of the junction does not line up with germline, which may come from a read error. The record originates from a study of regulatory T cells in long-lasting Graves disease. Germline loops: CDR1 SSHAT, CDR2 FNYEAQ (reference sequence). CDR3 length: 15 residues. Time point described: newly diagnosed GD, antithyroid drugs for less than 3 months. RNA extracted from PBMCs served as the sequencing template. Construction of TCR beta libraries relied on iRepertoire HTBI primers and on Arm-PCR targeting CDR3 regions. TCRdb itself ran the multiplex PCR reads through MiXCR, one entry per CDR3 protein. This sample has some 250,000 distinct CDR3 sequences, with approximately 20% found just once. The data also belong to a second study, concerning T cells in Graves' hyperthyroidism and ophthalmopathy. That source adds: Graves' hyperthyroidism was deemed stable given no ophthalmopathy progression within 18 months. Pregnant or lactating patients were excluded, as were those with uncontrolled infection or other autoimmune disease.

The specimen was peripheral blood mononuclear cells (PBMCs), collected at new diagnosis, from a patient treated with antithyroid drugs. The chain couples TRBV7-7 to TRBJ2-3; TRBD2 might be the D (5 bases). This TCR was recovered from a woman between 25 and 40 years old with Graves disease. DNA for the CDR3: TGTGCTAGCAGCCCTGCCCCTTCGGGGTCAGATACGCAGTATTTT. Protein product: CASSPAPSGSDTQYF.